A single sample gave rise to the 22 T cell receptor beta chains below, sequenced in a study of Tregs in tolerant kidney transplant recipients. The method was immunoSEQ multiplex PCR; TCRdb's version includes in-frame clones alone and lacks a portion of them. This sample carries approximately 75,000 clones, 85% to 95% of them seen once, and the ten largest clones take approximately 0.35%. Sequences were derived from Tregs from blood, sampled before the transplant. Source of these receptors: a human donor who received a combined kidney and bone marrow transplant.

V is TRBV2 and J is TRBJ1-5; a possible D gene is TRBD1 (5 bases). This CDR3 is built from 15 residues. The germline gives CDR1 SNHLY, CDR2 FYNNEI. Trimming took off 2 bases at V and 2 bases at J, with 10 bases between the two ends. The CDR3 DNA is TGTGCCAGCAGTGAAAGGGGTTTGGGCAATCAGCCCCAGCATTTT. This encodes CASSERGLGNQPQHF.

CDR3 protein: CASSSQPGHLYGYTF. DNA of the CDR3: TGCGCCAGCAGCTCCCAACCGGGACACCTCTATGGCTACACCTTC. The J gene is TRBJ1-2, the V gene TRBV5-1; D is perhaps TRBD1 (6 bases). Germline CDR1 and CDR2: SGHRS and YFSETQ. CDR3 length equals 15 residues. The ends were cut back, 3 bases at V and 4 bases at J, with 16 bases in the middle.

This clone was observed a few times. The chain uses TRBV6-5 and TRBJ1-1; D unresolved. Germline-derived CDR1 and CDR2 are MNHEY and SVGAGI. This CDR3 has 12 residues. Trimming cost V 5 bases and J 5 bases, with 9 bases left between them. In DNA, the CDR3 is TGTGCCAGCAGTGAAAGGTTTACTGAAGCTTTCTTT. Encoded protein: CASSERFTEAFF.

The V gene is TRBV4-2, the J gene TRBJ2-5; 9 nucleotides match TRBD2. The DNA matches TRBJ2-7 better at its end, which makes the J call doubtful. CDR1 is LGHNA and CDR2 is YNFKEQ in the germline V gene. CDR3 size: 15 residues. CDR3 residues: CASSRGLATSYEQYF. The CDR3 region has the DNA TGTGCCAGCAGCCGCGGACTAGCGACCTCCTACGAGCAGTACTTC.

The chain couples TRBV4-2 to TRBJ2-1; D is perhaps TRBD1 (5 bases). V was clipped by 5 bases and J by 4 bases, with 18 bases between them. The CDR3 consists of 16 residues. The V gene's germline CDR1 is LGHNA and CDR2 YNFKEQ. The CDR3 DNA reads TGTGCCAGCAGCGACGAACCCAGGGCTGGATACAATGAGCAGTTCTTC. It is translated as CASSDEPRAGYNEQFF.

V is TRBV30 and J is TRBJ2-1; 13 nucleotides line up with TRBD2. The CDR3 length is 15 residues. V lost 0 bases, J lost 7 bases, and 3 bases stayed unmatched. Germline V gives CDR1 GTSNPN, CDR2 SVGIG (reference sequence). In nucleotides, the CDR3 is TGTGCCTGGAGTGTACAACTAGCGGGAGGGAATGAGCAGTTCTTC. Translation gives CAWSVQLAGGNEQFF.

The CDR3 reads CASSLGDRTEQYF. DNA for the CDR3: TGTGCCAGCAGCTTAGGGGACAGGACTGAGCAGTACTTC. The chain is built from TRBV7-6 and TRBJ2-7; TRBD1 matches 8 bases. V shed 1 base, J shed 7 bases, and the junction held 3 bases outside the gene matches. CDR1 is SGHVS, CDR2 FNYEAQ, per germline. CDR3 length: 13 amino acids.

The J gene is TRBJ2-3, the V gene TRBV30; D is unclear. The CDR3 loop spans 11 amino acids. V was pared by 8 bases and J by 1 base, with 7 bases between. In germline, CDR1 is GTSNPN, CDR2 SVGIG (reference sequence). CDR3 in amino acids: CANEGTDTQYF. DNA for the CDR3: TGTGCCAACGAGGGCACAGATACGCAGTATTTT.

The rearrangement uses TRBV29-1 and TRBJ2-3; D might be TRBD1 or TRBD2, each matching 5 bases. The CDR3 is 13 residues long. Trimming removed 6 bases from V and 1 base from J, with 11 bases in between. The germline CDR1 and CDR2 sequences are SQVTM and ANQGSEA. CDR3 sequence (DNA): TGCAGCGTCGGGGACGCCGGCACAGATACGCAGTATTTT. Amino acids: CSVGDAGTDTQYF.

The chain employs TRBV29-1 and TRBJ2-2; perhaps TRBD2 as D (6 bases). The CDR3 consists of 17 residues. CDR1 and CDR2 (germline): SQVTM, ANQGSEA. V shed 4 bases and J shed 5 bases, with 23 bases lying between them. CDR3 residues: CSVVLTRLGGETGELFF. The CDR3 region has the DNA TGCAGCGTTGTTCTTACGAGGCTGGGGGGAGAAACCGGGGAGCTGTTTTTT.

The chain links TRBV4-3 to TRBJ1-6; D not certain. The CDR3 runs 16 residues. Germline V lookup: CDR1 LGHNA, CDR2 YSLEER. V shed 0 bases and J shed 5 bases, with 11 bases lying between them. CDR3 DNA: TGCGCCAGCAGCCAAGATCTCGGATCCCATAATTCACCCCTCCACTTT. This codes for CASSQDLGSHNSPLHF.

The chain couples TRBV28 to TRBJ1-6; no definite D call. This CDR3 has 11 residues. Looked up from germline, CDR1 is MDHEN and CDR2 is SYDVKM. V shed 5 bases and J shed 7 bases, with 3 bases lying between them. In DNA form, the CDR3 reads TGTGCCAGCAGTCAGAATTCACCCCTCCACTTT. Translating gives CASSQNSPLHF. Full variable domain (missing parts from reference TRBV28 and TRBJ1-6): DVKVTQSSRYLVKRTGEKVFLECVQDMDHENMFWYRQDPGLGLRLIYFSYDVKMKEKGDIPEGYSVSREKKERFSLILESASTNQTSMYLCASSQNSPLHFGNGTRLTVT.

In its sample, this clone was seen a few times. CDR3 DNA: TGTGCCAGCAGTAGAGAATCGGGGGATTCCTCCTACAATGAGCAGTTCTTC. Translated: CASSRESGDSSYNEQFF. The chain uses TRBV2 and TRBJ2-1; perhaps TRBD2 as D (6 bases). The V and J ends lost 5 bases and 0 bases respectively, with 17 bases between them. This CDR3 contains 17 residues. The V gene's germline CDR1 is SNHLY and CDR2 FYNNEI. Looking up the rest from reference TRBV2 and TRBJ2-1 gives the full variable domain: EPEVTQTPSHQVTQMGQEVILRCVPISNHLYFYWYRQILGQKVEFLVSFYNNEISEKSEIFDDQFSVERPDGSNFTLKIRSTKLEDSAMYFCASSRESGDSSYNEQFFGPGTRLTVL.

V usage is TRBV5-8 and J usage is TRBJ1-1, with D maybe TRBD1 (6 bases). Per germline, CDR1 SGHTS and CDR2 YDEGEE. This CDR3 region has 14 residues. The V and J ends lost 1 base and 5 bases respectively, with 12 bases between them. The CDR3: CASSLRGGRTEAFF. As DNA, the CDR3 is TGTGCCAGCAGCTTGAGGGGGGGCCGGACTGAAGCTTTCTTT.

This rearrangement joins TRBV7-8 to TRBJ1-4; D not resolved. This CDR3 comprises 13 residues. Between the trimmed V and J ends, which lost 7 bases and 4 bases, there was a span of 10 bases. Germline lookup yields CDR1 SGHVS and CDR2 FQNEAQ. For the CDR3, the DNA is TGTGCCAGCACACGGAGGTATAATGAAAAACTGTTTTTT. Translating it yields CASTRRYNEKLFF.

In its sample, this clone was seen once. The chain has TRBV19 and TRBJ1-1; D remains ambiguous. The germline V gene encodes CDR1 LNHDA and CDR2 SQIVND (reference sequence). CDR3 length equals 13 residues. V dropped 11 bases and J dropped 5 bases, with 18 bases sitting between them. The CDR3 DNA sequence: TGTGCCGGAAGAGGGTTGCCCTGGACTGAAGCTTTCTTT. Amino acid sequence: CAGRGLPWTEAFF.

This chain uses TRBV28 with TRBJ1-2; a possible D gene is TRBD1 (5 bases). The CDR3 consists of 15 residues. Germline CDR1 and CDR2: MDHEN and SYDVKM. With 4 bases removed from V and 4 bases from J, the gap between germline ends came to 16 bases. The CDR3 nucleotides read TGTGCCAGCAGTTCCTCCTCGGAGGGGACCTATGGCTACACCTTC. As protein: CASSSSSEGTYGYTF.

CDR3 bases: TGTGCCATCAGTGAGATGGGGATTCCGGACTCCGAGCAGTACTTC. It encodes CAISEMGIPDSEQYF. V gene TRBV10-3 combines with J gene TRBJ2-5, with D tentatively TRBD2 (5 bases). The end of the DNA aligns better with TRBJ2-7, so the J call may be wrong. Germline CDR1 and CDR2: ENHRY and SYGVKD. There are 15 residues in the CDR3.

V and J are TRBV27 and TRBJ2-5; possibly TRBD1 for D (6 bases). The CDR3 consists of 15 residues. Trimming shortened V by 4 bases and J by 1 base, and 13 bases separated the two germline ends. Germline loops: CDR1 MNHEY, CDR2 SMNVEV (reference sequence). CDR3 amino acids: CASSSGQLTQETQYF. CDR3 bases: TGTGCCAGCAGTTCAGGACAGTTGACCCAAGAGACCCAGTACTTC.

This chain joins TRBV30 and TRBJ2-1; D tentatively fits TRBD1 or TRBD2 (6 bases each). CDR1 is GTSNPN, CDR2 SVGIG, per germline (reference sequence). This CDR3 has 12 amino acids. V lost 3 bases to trimming and J lost 10 bases, with 13 bases between them. This CDR3 reads CAWRGLGAEQFF. CDR3 coding DNA: TGTGCCTGGAGGGGACTGGGGGCGGAGCAGTTCTTC.

The genes are TRBV11-2 and TRBJ2-7; D possibly matches TRBD1 or TRBD2 (5 bases each). Germline assignment: CDR1 SGHAT and CDR2 FQNNGV. V was cut by 6 bases and J by 1 base, with 16 bases left in between. This CDR3 has 15 residues. The CDR3 nucleotides read TGTGCCAGCAGTTCACCCGGGACGGGTTCCTACGAGCAGTACTTC. It encodes CASSSPGTGSYEQYF. The full variable domain, in which reference TRBV11-2 and TRBJ2-7 provide the parts outside the CDR3, is EAGVAQSPRYKIIEKRQSVAFWCNPISGHATLYWYQQILGQGPKLLIQFQNNGVVDDSQLPKDRFSAERLKGVDSTLKIQPAKLEDSAVYLCASSSPGTGSYEQYFGPGTRLTVT.

The chain uses TRBV7-2 and TRBJ2-1, with 8 bases fitting TRBD2. Germline values: CDR1 SGHTA, CDR2 FQGNSA. The CDR3 runs 15 residues. Trimming at V came to 5 bases and at J to 3 bases, leaving 6 bases not matched to a gene. The CDR3 loop is CASSPISGSYNEQFF. CDR3 DNA: TGTGCCAGCAGCCCCATCAGCGGGAGCTACAATGAGCAGTTCTTC.